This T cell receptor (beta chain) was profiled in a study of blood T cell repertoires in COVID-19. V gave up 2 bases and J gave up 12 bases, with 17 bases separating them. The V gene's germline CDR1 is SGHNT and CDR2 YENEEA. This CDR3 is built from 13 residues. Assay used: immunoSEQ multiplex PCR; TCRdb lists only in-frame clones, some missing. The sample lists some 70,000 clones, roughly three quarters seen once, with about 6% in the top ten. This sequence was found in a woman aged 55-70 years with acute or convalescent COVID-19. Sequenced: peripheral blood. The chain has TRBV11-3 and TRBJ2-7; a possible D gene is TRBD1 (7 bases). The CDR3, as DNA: TGTGCCAGCAGCTTATCCGCGGGACAGAGTCGGTACTTC. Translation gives CASSLSAGQSRYF.